The entry that follows covers one TCR beta chain sequence. The antigen remains unidentified. The naive CD8 population came from CD45RO-negative cells selected for CCR7, without terminally differentiated effector memory CD45RA+ cells. CDR1 SEHNR and CDR2 FQNEAQ come from the germline V gene (reference sequence). The CDR3 totals 15 residues. V was clipped by 1 base and J by 2 bases, with 12 bases between them. This sample was taken from a study of shared clonotypes between healthy human individuals. The study's findings and limits: Depth of sequencing was expected to influence donor clonotype sharing.

An assay was performed, and its level was deep. On sorted subsets, replicate PCRs used about 0.2 ug DNA, or 25,000 to 35,000 T cell genomes. Using immunoSEQ multiplex PCR, the repertoire was profiled, and TCRdb retains in-frame clones only, with some absent. The data hold about 1.9 million clones, with around 93% observed a single time. This clonotype was sampled from a man between 18 and 29 years old in good health. Some clones in this sample may be carry-over from other donors' samples. V is TRBV7-9 and J is TRBJ2-7, with D perhaps TRBD1 (6 bases). The sample taken for sequencing was naive CD8+ T cells from PBMCs. CDR3 bases: TGTGCCAGCAGCTTAGTCGGGACATTGACCTACGAGCAGTACTTC. Its translation is CASSLVGTLTYEQYF. Using reference TRBV7-9 and TRBJ2-7 for the parts outside the CDR3, the full variable domain is DTGVSQNPRHKITKRGQNVTFRCDPISEHNRLYWYRQTLGQGPEFLTYFQNEAQLEKSRLLSDRFSAERPKGSFSTLEIQRTEQGDSAMYLCASSLVGTLTYEQYFGPGTRLTVT.